The entry below describes one TCR beta chain. The junction differs from germline at one of its ends, possibly a read error. The sample is drawn from a study of blood T cell repertoires in COVID-19. As for the study in general: Spain, Italy and the United States supplied samples that represented acute and convalescent COVID-19. T cells, B-cell-depleted T cells, or PBMCs provided the cDNA or gDNA that served as material.

Germline V gene data show CDR1 as SGHRS and CDR2 as YFSETQ. The CDR3 runs 9 residues. Using immunoSEQ multiplex PCR, the repertoire was profiled, and TCRdb retains in-frame clones only, with some absent. The data show hundreds of thousands of clones, around 86% seen once. The J gene is TRBJ2-5, the V gene TRBV5-1, with 7 bases lining up with TRBD2. Material: PBMCs or T cells enriched from blood (not recorded which). The clonotype was recovered from a woman aged 40-49 years with acute COVID-19. The CDR3 region has the DNA TGCGCCAGCAGGACTAGCTTAGACTTC. Its protein product is CASRTSLDF.